A single sample gave rise to the 26 T cell receptor beta chains below, sequenced in a study of blood T cells in healthy people across ages. Next came a second PCR, run for about 7 to 11 cycles, which used a sample-barcoded 5' primer along with a J-beta primer mix. TCRdb re-derived calls from the 5' RACE reads in MiXCR, one entry per CDR3 protein. The table lists roughly 700,000 distinct CDR3 sequences, 20% to 25% of them singletons. A further study also used this sample, focusing on T cells of mothers and their children.

Sequencing input: blood. These receptor sequences come from a boy aged 10-17 years in good health.

There are many counts of this clonotype. The J gene is TRBJ2-7, the V gene TRBV11-1; D remains unclear. V was pared by 2 bases and J by 2 bases, with 7 bases between. The CDR3 runs to 13 residues. Germline V gene data show CDR1 as SGHAT and CDR2 as FQDESV (reference sequence). CDR3 residues: CASSLSRPYEQYF. The CDR3 DNA reads TGTGCCAGCAGCTTAAGCCGGCCCTACGAGCAGTACTTC. The full variable domain, in which reference TRBV11-1 and TRBJ2-7 provide the parts outside the CDR3, is EAEVAQSPRYKITEKSQAVAFWCDPISGHATLYWYRQILGQGPELLVQFQDESVVDDSQLPKDRFSAERLKGVDSTLKIQPAELGDSAMYLCASSLSRPYEQYFGPGTRLTVT.

The chain uses TRBV20-1 and TRBJ2-1; 8 nucleotides agree with TRBD2. The germline CDR1 and CDR2 sequences are DFQATT and SNEGSKA (reference sequence). The CDR3 contains 15 residues. Unmatched junction bases numbered 8, after V lost 6 bases and J lost 1 base. CDR3 residues: CSAMVAGISYNEQFF. The CDR3 DNA reads TGCAGTGCGATGGTAGCGGGGATATCCTACAATGAGCAGTTCTTC.

This clonotype was seen a handful of times. The chain employs TRBV15 and TRBJ1-4; D not resolved. The V gene's germline CDR1 is LNHNV and CDR2 YYDKDF (reference sequence). The CDR3 has 15 residues. V lost 5 bases and J 7 bases, leaving 17 bases between the germline ends. The CDR3 region has the DNA TGTGCCACCAGCTCCTACTTCTCCCCCGGTGAAAAACTGTTTTTT. Its protein is CATSSYFSPGEKLFF.

This clonotype was seen a few times. The chain joins TRBV6-1 to TRBJ2-7, with 7 nucleotides matching TRBD1. This CDR3 has 16 residues. V shed 5 bases, J shed 2 bases, and the junction held 12 bases outside the gene matches. Germline V gene sequence: CDR1 MNHNS, CDR2 SASEGT. For the CDR3, the DNA is TGTGCCAGCAGTAGTCCCCCGACAGGGTTTGCCTACGAGCAGTACTTC. Translation: CASSSPPTGFAYEQYF.

V usage is TRBV7-2 and J usage is TRBJ2-1; D may be TRBD1 or TRBD2 (5 bases each). This CDR3 region has 15 residues. V dropped 5 bases and J dropped 4 bases, with 15 bases sitting between them. The germline gives CDR1 SGHTA, CDR2 FQGNSA. The CDR3 region is CASSVGTETYNEQFF. CDR3 nucleotide sequence: TGTGCCAGCAGCGTGGGGACGGAGACATACAATGAGCAGTTCTTC.

J is TRBJ2-1 and V is TRBV3-1, with D possibly matching TRBD1 (6 bases). Looked up from germline, CDR1 is LGHDT and CDR2 is YNNKEL (reference sequence). CDR3 size: 14 residues. The germline V and J ends were trimmed by 2 bases and 9 bases, with 14 bases remaining between them. The CDR3 loop is CASSQHTGIAEQFF. CDR3 bases: TGTGCCAGCAGCCAACACACAGGGATAGCTGAGCAGTTCTTC.

V usage is TRBV11-2 and J usage is TRBJ2-5, with 9 bases that match TRBD2. The end of the DNA aligns better with TRBJ2-1, so the J call may be wrong. The CDR3 is made up of 15 amino acids. Looked up from germline, CDR1 is SGHAT and CDR2 is FQNNGV. In DNA form, the CDR3 reads TGTGCCAGCAGCTTAGAGGCGGCTAGCGGGATGGAGCAGTTCTTC. It translates to CASSLEAASGMEQFF.

The table lists this clonotype with a few counts. The chain recombines TRBV3-1 with TRBJ2-5, with 9 bases aligning to TRBD2. The end of the DNA fits TRBJ2-1 better, so the J call may be wrong. The CDR3 sequence is 16 residues long. From germline, CDR1 is LGHDT and CDR2 YNNKEL (reference sequence). The CDR3, as DNA: TGTGCCAGCAGCCAAGATATGAGCGGGGGGTTGAATGAGCAGTTCTTC. It translates to CASSQDMSGGLNEQFF.

This clonotype has just a few counts. This chain links TRBV20-1 with TRBJ2-7; D possibly corresponds to TRBD2 (5 bases). There are 13 residues in the CDR3. Germline loops: CDR1 DFQATT, CDR2 SNEGSKA (reference sequence). V lost 1 base, J lost 2 bases, and 9 bases lay in between. The DNA for the CDR3 is TGCAGTGCTAGAGGGCGGGCCGCCTACGAGCAGTACTTC. Encoded protein: CSARGRAAYEQYF.

This clonotype was found a few times. The chain recombines TRBV7-6 with TRBJ2-3, with 8 bases fitting TRBD2. The trim removed 1 base at V and 0 bases at J, leaving 6 bases unmatched. Germline-derived CDR1 and CDR2 are SGHVS and FNYEAQ. The CDR3 runs to 17 residues. This CDR3 reads CASSLVTSASSTDTQYF. The CDR3 DNA follows: TGTGCCAGCAGCTTAGTGACTAGCGCTTCTAGCACAGATACGCAGTATTTT. Full variable domain (rest looked up from reference TRBV7-6 and TRBJ2-3): GAGVSQSPRYKVTKRGQDVALRCDPISGHVSLYWYRQALGQGPEFLTYFNYEAQQDKSGLPNDRFSAERPEGSISTLTIQRTEQRDSAMYRCASSLVTSASSTDTQYFGPGTRLTVL.

This clonotype came up a few times. The rearrangement joins TRBV6-1 to TRBJ1-1; unclear D gene. With 1 base removed from V and 9 bases from J, the gap between germline ends came to 12 bases. Germline CDR1 MNHNS, CDR2 SASEGT. The CDR3 spans 13 residues. In nucleotides, the CDR3 is TGTGCCAGCAGTGAAGTAGGGCAGCGACAAGCTTTCTTT. Translated: CASSEVGQRQAFF.

The V and J genes are TRBV27 and TRBJ2-1; no clear D. CDR1 and CDR2 (germline): MNHEY, SMNVEV (reference sequence). Trimming took 4 bases from V and 5 from J, leaving 9 bases between them. The CDR3 has 13 amino acids. CDR3 in DNA: TGTGCCAGCAGTTCGAACCTAAACAATGAGCAGTTCTTC. This encodes CASSSNLNNEQFF.

Only a few counts were recorded for this clonotype. This chain joins TRBV7-9 and TRBJ2-5; no clear D. Germline V gene sequence: CDR1 SEHNR, CDR2 FQNEAQ (reference sequence). The V end lost 5 bases, the J end lost 5 bases, and 12 bases lay between the germline ends. CDR3 length equals 13 residues. CDR3 in amino acids: CASSHPFGETQYF. Written as DNA, the CDR3 is TGTGCCAGCAGCCATCCCTTCGGGGAGACCCAGTACTTC.

The chain couples TRBV6-2 or TRBV6-3 to TRBJ2-7; D is uncertain. V lost 5 bases to trimming and J lost 3 bases, with 11 bases between them. The CDR3 runs 13 residues. The germline V gene encodes CDR1 MNHEY and CDR2 SVGEGT. CDR3 residues: CASSPAVLYEQYF. CDR3 nucleotides: TGTGCCAGCAGTCCCGCGGTCCTCTACGAGCAGTACTTC.

V and J are TRBV29-1 and TRBJ1-1, with a weak D call TRBD1 (5 bases). The germline V and J ends were trimmed by 4 bases and 3 bases, with 9 bases remaining between them. This CDR3 spans 12 amino acids. Germline CDR1 is SQVTM and CDR2 is ANQGSEA. CDR3 in amino acids: CSVAGIYTEAFF. The CDR3 nucleotides read TGCAGCGTTGCAGGGATATACACTGAAGCTTTCTTT.

This clonotype showed up just a few times. The rearrangement joins TRBV7-2 to TRBJ2-5; the D is unclear. The J call is doubtful: the DNA matches TRBJ2-1 better. The germline V gene encodes CDR1 SGHTA and CDR2 FQGNSA. The CDR3 totals 14 residues. CDR3 sequence reads: CASSLVLVSNEQFF. CDR3 bases: TGTGCCAGCAGCTTAGTGTTAGTCTCCAATGAGCAGTTCTTC.

V is TRBV5-1 and J is TRBJ2-3, with 9 bases aligning to TRBD2. The trim removed 3 bases at V and 5 bases at J, leaving 7 bases unmatched. The CDR3 contains 15 residues. The V gene's germline CDR1 is SGHRS and CDR2 YFSETQ. The CDR3 region has the DNA TGCGCCAGCAGCTCTGGCACTAGCGGGCAAGATACGCAGTATTTT. It encodes CASSSGTSGQDTQYF.

This clonotype was seen only a few times. The rearrangement links TRBV29-1 to TRBJ2-1, with D uncertain. Trimming stripped 0 bases from V and 1 base from J, with 13 bases between. Germline-derived CDR1 and CDR2 are SQVTM and ANQGSEA. This CDR3 is 16 amino acids long. The DNA of the CDR3 is TGCAGCGTTGAAGATGTTGGGTATTCGTCCTACAATGAGCAGTTCTTC. This codes for CSVEDVGYSSYNEQFF.

This clonotype was seen a few times. The genes are TRBV14 and TRBJ2-2, with D maybe TRBD2 (5 bases). Trimming took off 3 bases at V and 0 bases at J, with 11 bases between the two ends. The CDR3 spans 16 residues. Per germline, CDR1 SGHDN and CDR2 FVKESK. CDR3 amino acids: CASSQVATANTGELFF. DNA of the CDR3: TGTGCCAGCAGCCAGGTAGCGACCGCGAACACCGGGGAGCTGTTTTTT.

The rearrangement links TRBV3-1 to TRBJ2-1; 12 nucleotides agree with TRBD1. The germline CDR1 and CDR2 sequences are LGHDT and YNNKEL (reference sequence). The CDR3 extends over 16 amino acids. Trimming took 0 bases from V and 7 from J; bases not matched to a gene: 4. The CDR3 sequence: CASSQDGTGGWNEQFF. CDR3 coding DNA: TGTGCCAGCAGCCAAGATGGGACAGGGGGCTGGAATGAGCAGTTCTTC.

This clonotype occurred a few times. V gene TRBV18 combines with J gene TRBJ2-7; 7 nucleotides line up with TRBD2. The CDR3 loop spans 15 amino acids. In germline, CDR1 is KGHSH, CDR2 LQKENI. The trim removed 3 bases at V and 0 bases at J, leaving 5 bases unmatched. The chain's CDR3 is CASSPSGTYSYEQYF. CDR3 nucleotide sequence: TGTGCCAGCTCACCCAGCGGGACCTACTCCTACGAGCAGTACTTC.

The chain has TRBV7-8 and TRBJ2-1; 10 bases map to TRBD2. Germline CDR1 SGHVS, CDR2 FQNEAQ. The CDR3 has 18 amino acids. V lost 2 bases and J lost 7; bases outside the gene matches: 14. The CDR3 nucleotides are TGTGCCAGCAGCTTAACTTGGAAGAGCGGGAGGGATGGGAATGAGCAGTTCTTC. This sequence encodes CASSLTWKSGRDGNEQFF.

This clonotype was seen more than once but under ten times. This chain connects TRBV7-2 to TRBJ2-7; 9 bases agree with TRBD1. Germline lookup yields CDR1 SGHTA and CDR2 FQGNSA. The CDR3 is 16 amino acids. Trimming removed 5 bases from V and 1 base from J; junction bases left unmatched: 9. CDR3 in DNA: TGTGCCAGCAGCCCAGGGACAGGGAAGAGTTCCTACGAGCAGTACTTC. It translates to CASSPGTGKSSYEQYF.

The table lists this clonotype with a few counts. The V gene is TRBV11-3, the J gene TRBJ1-4, with 7 bases aligning to TRBD1. The junction had 0 bases not matched to a gene; V was cut back by 1 base and J by 1 base. The germline V gene has CDR1 SGHNT and CDR2 YENEEA. The CDR3 is 15 amino acids. DNA of the CDR3: TGTGCCAGCAGCTTAGGGGACAGAACTAATGAAAAACTGTTTTTT. Amino acids: CASSLGDRTNEKLFF. The full variable domain, in which reference TRBV11-3 and TRBJ1-4 provide the parts outside the CDR3, is EAGVVQSPRYKIIEKKQPVAFWCNPISGHNTLYWYLQNLGQGPELLIRYENEEAVDDSQLPKDRFSAERLKGVDSTLKIQPAELGDSAVYLCASSLGDRTNEKLFFGSGTQLSVL.

V gene TRBV5-1 combines with J gene TRBJ2-5; the match to TRBD2 covers 7 bases. CDR3 length: 15 amino acids. Germline CDR1 reads SGHRS; CDR2 reads YFSETQ. V shed 4 bases and J 3 bases; nucleotides not matched to a gene: 9. CDR3 region: CASSTLSGKKETQYF. CDR3 nucleotide sequence: TGCGCCAGCAGCACCTTAAGCGGGAAGAAAGAGACCCAGTACTTC.

This chain joins TRBV29-1 and TRBJ1-2; D gene uncertain. Per the germline V gene, CDR1 is SQVTM and CDR2 is ANQGSEA. The CDR3 is 13 amino acids. V was clipped by 0 bases and J by 8 bases, with 13 bases between them. CDR3 DNA: TGCAGCGTTGAAGACCCCGGCGGGTGGGGCTACACCTTC. Its protein is CSVEDPGGWGYTF.